Listed here are 25 T cell receptor beta chains from one sample, sequenced in a study of a mutant IDH1 vaccine in newly diagnosed glioma. Profiled with immunoSEQ multiplex PCR; TCRdb holds only in-frame clones, not every one. The sample lists around 53,000 clones, more than 65% seen once, with 6% to 8% in the top ten. These receptors' antigens are unknown. Regarding time point: week 35, safety follow-up. It was 300 ug of mutant IDH1 20-mer peptide that made up each vaccine dose, given with topical imiquimod. Sequences were derived from PBMCs, sampled from a glioma patient whose treatment included an IDH1 peptide vaccine. The receptors come from a man between 40 and 49 years old with glioma.

V gene TRBV5-5 combines with J gene TRBJ1-2, with TRBD1 as a possible D gene (5 bases). Between the trimmed V and J ends, which lost 1 base and 7 bases, there was a span of 11 bases. Germline V lookup: CDR1 SGHKS, CDR2 YYEKEE (reference sequence). CDR3 length: 13 residues. CDR3 nucleotide sequence: TGTGCCAGCAGCTTGTCGGGGGGAGGTGGCTACACCTTC. Its translation is CASSLSGGGGYTF.

The chain links TRBV2 to TRBJ2-1; 12 bases agree with TRBD2. Germline V gene data show CDR1 as SNHLY and CDR2 as FYNNEI. The CDR3 spans 16 residues. V lost 1 base, J lost 9 bases, and 7 bases stayed unmatched. CDR3 bases: TGTGCCAGCAGTGAAGACCGACTAGCGGGGGCCGGTGAGCAGTTCTTC. This gives the protein CASSEDRLAGAGEQFF.

The V and J genes are TRBV19 and TRBJ1-5; 9 bases align to TRBD1. V dropped 6 bases and J dropped 1; count of bases not matched to a gene: 4. The length of the CDR3 is 15 residues. The germline CDR1 and CDR2 sequences are LNHDA and SQIVND (reference sequence). DNA for the CDR3: TGTGCCAGTAGGAAACAGGGGGCGAGCAATCAGCCCCAGCATTTT. This sequence encodes CASRKQGASNQPQHF.

This clone has just a few counts. The chain recombines TRBV19 with TRBJ1-5, with TRBD1 as a possible D gene (6 bases). The V gene lost 5 bases and the J gene lost 0 bases, with 11 bases spanning the gap. Germline CDR1 LNHDA, CDR2 SQIVND (reference sequence). The CDR3 covers 15 residues. The CDR3 nucleotides read TGTGCCAGTAGTCCCGGGACACTTAGCAATCAGCCCCAGCATTTT. Its protein product is CASSPGTLSNQPQHF.

The sample holds a few counts of this clone. The CDR3 coding sequence is TGTGCCAGCAGTTTATTCGGGGGTTGGGAGCTGTTTTTT. Residues: CASSLFGGWELFF. V and J are TRBV27 and TRBJ2-2, with D possibly being TRBD2 (6 bases). This CDR3 comprises 13 residues. V was pared by 1 base and J by 9 bases, with 9 bases between. Germline CDR1 MNHEY, CDR2 SMNVEV (reference sequence).

V and J are TRBV5-4 and TRBJ2-1; unclear D gene. This CDR3 region has 15 residues. Per germline, CDR1 SGHNT and CDR2 YYREEE (reference sequence). Trimming shortened V by 4 bases and J by 0 bases, and 11 bases separated the two germline ends. The CDR3 sequence is CASSAQWGSYNEQFF. The DNA for the CDR3 is TGTGCCAGCAGCGCACAATGGGGCTCCTACAATGAGCAGTTCTTC. Full variable domain (outside the CDR3, taken from reference TRBV5-4 and TRBJ2-1): ETGVTQSPTHLIKTRGQQVTLRCSSQSGHNTVSWYQQALGQGPQFIFQYYREEENGRGNFPPRFSGLQFPNYSSELNVNALELDDSALYLCASSAQWGSYNEQFFGPGTRLTVL.

About this clone: The germline gene is not matched at one end of the junction; a read error may be the cause. V gene TRBV30 combines with J gene TRBJ2-3; TRBD1 agrees at 12 bases. This CDR3 has 13 amino acids. Germline loops: CDR1 GTSNPN, CDR2 SVGIG (reference sequence). The CDR3 nucleotides are TGTGCCTGGAGCCCCGCCGGGACAGGGGGCGTTGGTTTT. Translating it yields CAWSPAGTGGVGF.

This clone has only one observation. As DNA, the CDR3 is TGCACCAGCAGCCAAGTAGGAAGGGCCCCCTATCCGGCCCAGCATTTT. Protein sequence: CTSSQVGRAPYPAQHF. This chain connects TRBV1 to TRBJ1-5. TRBV1 is termed a pseudogene. CDR3 length equals 16 residues.

This rearrangement joins TRBV30 to TRBJ1-6; 9 bases line up with TRBD1. CDR3 length: 19 residues. Germline CDR1 reads GTSNPN; CDR2 reads SVGIG (reference sequence). Unmatched junction bases numbered 13, after V lost 3 bases and J lost 1 base. CDR3 nucleotides: TGTGCCTGGAGGACAGGGGGGGACCCGCGGATTTCCTATAATTCACCCCTCCACTTT. Encoded protein: CAWRTGGDPRISYNSPLHF. The full variable domain, in which reference TRBV30 and TRBJ1-6 provide the parts outside the CDR3, is SQTIHQWPATLVQPVGSPLSLECTVEGTSNPNLYWYRQAAGRGLQLLFYSVGIGQISSEVPQNLSASRPQDRQFILSSKKLLLSDSGFYLCAWRTGGDPRISYNSPLHFGNGTRLTVT.

The CDR3 DNA sequence: TGCGCCAGCACCGTAGCGGGGGTTACCGGGGAGCTGTTTTTT. Its translation is CASTVAGVTGELFF. V and J are TRBV5-1 and TRBJ2-2, with 9 bases matching TRBD2. Germline V gives CDR1 SGHRS, CDR2 YFSETQ. This CDR3 contains 14 residues. V lost 6 bases to trimming and J lost 5 bases; unmatched junction nucleotides: 5.

The chain has TRBV6-5 and TRBJ2-7; a possible D gene is TRBD1 (6 bases). Trimming left V 4 bases short and J 2 bases short, with 12 bases between. CDR3 size: 14 residues. Germline CDR1 reads MNHEY; CDR2 reads SVGAGI. CDR3 DNA: TGTGCCAGCAGTTCAGCAGGGGTGGCCTACGAGCAGTACTTC. It specifies CASSSAGVAYEQYF.

The chain links TRBV9 to TRBJ2-5; TRBD2 matches at 11 bases. The germline V gene encodes CDR1 SGDLS and CDR2 YYNGEE. The junction had 6 bases not matched to a gene; V was cut back by 3 bases and J by 5 bases. CDR3 length: 15 residues. The DNA for the CDR3 is TGTGCCAGCAGCGAACTAGCGGGGGTTTGGGAGACCCAGTACTTC. This translates into CASSELAGVWETQYF.

The chain links TRBV7-7 to TRBJ2-2; tentative D call: TRBD2 (6 bases). The germline V and J ends were trimmed by 6 bases and 6 bases, with 11 bases remaining between them. This CDR3 has 13 residues. The germline V gene has CDR1 SSHAT and CDR2 FNYEAQ (reference sequence). The CDR3 DNA reads as TGTGCCAGCAGTCGCGGGGAGGCCGGGGAGCTGTTTTTT. This sequence encodes CASSRGEAGELFF.

The rearrangement joins TRBV2 to TRBJ1-1; D is perhaps TRBD1 (5 bases). The CDR3 consists of 13 residues. V lost 6 bases, J lost 3 bases, and 11 bases lay in between. Germline V gene sequence: CDR1 SNHLY, CDR2 FYNNEI. The CDR3 DNA reads as TGTGCCAGCAGCGGGGGGAGGGACACTGAAGCTTTCTTT. It specifies CASSGGRDTEAFF.

This clone has a handful of counts. The rearrangement joins TRBV30 to TRBJ2-7; tentatively, D is TRBD1 (5 bases). CDR1 is GTSNPN and CDR2 is SVGIG in the germline V gene (reference sequence). The CDR3 sequence is 13 residues long. Trimming removed 1 base at V and 9 bases at J, with 16 bases between. CDR3 in amino acids: CAWSAEQGLGQYF. The CDR3 DNA reads TGTGCCTGGAGTGCCGAGCAGGGTTTAGGGCAGTACTTC.

This chain joins TRBV6-1 and TRBJ1-1, with 7 bases identical to TRBD1. Germline CDR1 and CDR2: MNHNS and SASEGT. Trimming took 4 bases from V and 4 from J; bases not matched to a gene: 3. The CDR3 contains 13 residues. The CDR3: CASSVYRGTEAFF. CDR3 in DNA: TGTGCCAGCAGTGTCTACAGGGGCACTGAAGCTTTCTTT.

This clone appeared a single time. V gene TRBV29-1 combines with J gene TRBJ1-2; TRBD1 matches at 7 bases. This CDR3 spans 14 amino acids. The germline V gene encodes CDR1 SQVTM and CDR2 ANQGSEA. V was pared by 0 bases and J by 5 bases, with 6 bases of the junction left unmatched. CDR3 DNA sequence: TGCAGCGTTGAAGAAGGCAGGGGGGAATATGGCTACACCTTC. Amino acids: CSVEEGRGEYGYTF.

This clone appeared a few times. This chain connects TRBV5-4 to TRBJ2-2, with D possibly TRBD1 on 5 matching bases. Germline values: CDR1 SGHNT, CDR2 YYREEE (reference sequence). Trimming cost V 4 bases and J 3 bases, with 10 bases left between them. CDR3 length equals 14 residues. The CDR3 sequence is CASSRGKDTGELFF. The CDR3 DNA reads TGTGCCAGCAGCAGGGGCAAAGACACCGGGGAGCTGTTTTTT.

This chain links TRBV27 with TRBJ2-5; 12 bases map to TRBD2. Germline V CDR1 and CDR2: MNHEY, SMNVEV (reference sequence). V gave up 1 base and J gave up 4 bases; unmatched junction bases: 7. The CDR3 sequence is 17 residues long. The CDR3 loop is CASSLLASGGVIETQYF. As DNA, the CDR3 is TGTGCCAGCAGTTTATTAGCTAGCGGGGGGGTAATAGAGACCCAGTACTTC.

The V call is TRBV2, the J call TRBJ1-2; maybe TRBD1 (5 bases). In germline, CDR1 is SNHLY, CDR2 FYNNEI. The CDR3 runs 14 residues. Between the trimmed V and J ends, which lost 10 bases and 4 bases, there was a span of 19 bases. The CDR3 coding sequence is TGTGCCACCCTAGGGGAACCCCTGCTCTATGGCTACACCTTC. Translating gives CATLGEPLLYGYTF.

The chain is built from TRBV7-9 and TRBJ2-7, with a tentative D call TRBD2 (6 bases). CDR3 length: 15 residues. V lost 1 base, J lost 6 bases, and 16 bases lay in between. Germline-derived CDR1 and CDR2 are SEHNR and FQNEAQ (reference sequence). CDR3 amino acids: CASSLVFRGKVEQYF. The CDR3 DNA follows: TGTGCCAGCAGCTTAGTCTTCCGGGGGAAAGTCGAGCAGTACTTC.

The chain recombines TRBV6-5 with TRBJ2-6; D gene ambiguous. V lost 0 bases, J lost 1 base, and 7 bases lay in between. This CDR3 has 16 amino acids. CDR1 is MNHEY and CDR2 is SVGAGI in the germline V gene. The CDR3 DNA follows: TGTGCCAGCAGTTACTCTGACTCGTCTGGGGCCAACGTCCTGACTTTC. Translating gives CASSYSDSSGANVLTF.

Only one count was recorded for this clone. The chain couples TRBV6-1 to TRBJ2-1; no definite D call. Germline lookup yields CDR1 MNHNS and CDR2 SASEGT. The CDR3 totals 15 residues. Trimming took 6 bases from V and 0 from J, leaving 12 bases between them. CDR3 bases: TGTGCCAGCAGCCCCAGGCCGGACTCCTACAATGAGCAGTTCTTC. Amino acid sequence: CASSPRPDSYNEQFF.

In this sample, this clone turned up once. Distinct nucleotide sequences in the sample also encode this CDR3. The V call is TRBV5-1, the J call TRBJ2-2; 11 bases are a match to TRBD2. This CDR3 has 16 amino acids. From germline, CDR1 is SGHRS and CDR2 YFSETQ. V dropped 4 bases and J dropped 2; count of bases not matched to a gene: 4. The CDR3 coding sequence is TGCGCCAGCAGCCTAGGACTAGCGGGTAACACCGGGGAGCTGTTTTTT. Amino acid sequence: CASSLGLAGNTGELFF.

V and J are TRBV7-2 and TRBJ2-7; D might be TRBD2 (7 bases). Deletions cut 0 bases from V and 4 bases from J, with 10 bases between. CDR3 length equals 14 residues. Germline V gene sequence: CDR1 SGHTA, CDR2 FQGNSA. The CDR3 protein is CASSLAGGRYEQYF. CDR3 DNA: TGTGCCAGCAGCTTAGCGGGGGGGCGGTACGAGCAGTACTTC.